This T cell receptor beta chain emerged from a study of blood T cell repertoires in COVID-19. Study details: The United States, Italy and Spain provided the acute and convalescent COVID-19 samples.

Germline loops: CDR1 SGHVS, CDR2 FNYEAQ. The CDR3 is 19 residues long. With 5 bases clipped from V and 3 bases from J, the junction kept 15 bases outside the gene matches. Clones were read by immunoSEQ multiplex PCR, and TCRdb kept only the in-frame ones, dropping some. The sample consists of about 250,000 clones, around nine tenths of them appearing once. V usage is TRBV7-6 and J usage is TRBJ2-3; 12 nucleotides match TRBD2. The TCR sequence derives from a middle-aged woman who had recovered from COVID-19. Sequencing used peripheral blood. As DNA, the CDR3 is TGTGCCAGCAGCCCGGCTCCTAGCGGGAGGGCCCGGGGGACAGATACGCAGTATTTT. Protein product: CASSPAPSGRARGTDTQYF. Full variable domain (outside the CDR3, taken from reference TRBV7-6 and TRBJ2-3): GAGVSQSPRYKVTKRGQDVALRCDPISGHVSLYWYRQALGQGPEFLTYFNYEAQQDKSGLPNDRFSAERPEGSISTLTIQRTEQRDSAMYRCASSPAPSGRARGTDTQYFGPGTRLTVL.